This TCR beta chain comes out of a study of blood T cell repertoires in COVID-19. Some clones are missing from TCRdb's copy, which holds only in-frame ones; the method was immunoSEQ multiplex PCR. The data contain roughly 98,000 clones, over 75% of them singletons. In this sample, this clone turned up a few times. Per the germline V gene, CDR1 is SEHNR and CDR2 is FQNEAQ (reference sequence). Trimming removed 9 bases from V and 6 bases from J; junction bases left unmatched: 9. The CDR3 sequence is 14 residues long. The source is a human donor in a cohort sampled during active COVID-19. The gene calls are TRBV7-9 and TRBJ2-1; TRBD2 matches 9 bases. What was sequenced was peripheral blood. The chain's CDR3 is CARERGESFNEQFF. The CDR3 DNA is TGTGCCAGAGAGCGGGGGGAAAGCTTCAATGAGCAGTTCTTC. The full variable domain, its missing parts supplied by reference TRBV7-9 and TRBJ2-1, is DTGVSQNPRHKITKRGQNVTFRCDPISEHNRLYWYRQTLGQGPEFLTYFQNEAQLEKSRLLSDRFSAERPKGSFSTLEIQRTEQGDSAMYLCARERGESFNEQFFGPGTRLTVL.